Presented here are 26 T cell receptor beta chains from one specimen sequenced in a study of CD8 T cells in ankylosing spondylitis (TCRdb year 2017). Summary of the overall study and its limitations: A TCR beta motif made up of several highly homologous amino acid variants appeared to be characteristic of blood from ankylosing spondylitis patients.

The method behind the library was 5' RACE. Sequenced using an Illumina HiSeq 2500. TCRdb applied fastp at Q25 and MiXCR to the public reads, then kept only in-frame beta chains. All rows with the same CDR3 protein become a single entry with the most common DNA and genes. This sample gives around 440,000 distinct CDR3 sequences in total; about 15% of them show up just once. 1% of the sample lies in the top ten. No cognate antigen is known for these TCRs. Material: blood, either unsorted or a sorted T cell fraction (not recorded which). These receptors originate from a male donor with ankylosing spondylitis.

This clonotype was found a few times. This rearrangement joins TRBV20-1 to TRBJ2-7, with TRBD1 matching over 8 bases. Germline lookup yields CDR1 DFQATT and CDR2 SNEGSKA (reference sequence). V trimming: 1 base; J trimming: 3 bases; junction bases outside the gene matches: 5. This CDR3 is 14 amino acids long. CDR3 amino acids: CSARAGQGHYEQYF. CDR3 nucleotide sequence: TGCAGTGCTAGAGCCGGACAGGGACACTACGAGCAGTACTTC.

This clonotype was found a few times. The J gene is TRBJ2-1, the V gene TRBV3-1; TRBD2 matches 8 bases. The CDR3 loop spans 16 amino acids. In germline, CDR1 is LGHDT, CDR2 YNNKEL (reference sequence). V trimming: 0 bases; J trimming: 6 bases; junction bases outside the gene matches: 7. CDR3 sequence: CASSQDPAGVRNEQFF. CDR3 coding DNA: TGTGCCAGCAGCCAAGATCCAGCGGGAGTCCGCAATGAGCAGTTCTTC.

This clonotype came up a few times. This chain links TRBV5-1 with TRBJ1-5; 11 bases are a match to TRBD1. CDR1 is SGHRS and CDR2 is YFSETQ in the germline V gene. J gave up 5 bases and V 4 bases, and 2 bases lay outside the gene matches. This CDR3 spans 14 amino acids. CDR3 in DNA: TGCGCCAGCAGCATGGGACAGGGGGATCAGCCCCAGCATTTT. It translates to CASSMGQGDQPQHF. The variable domain in full, with the rest retrieved from reference TRBV5-1 and TRBJ1-5, is KAGVTQTPRYLIKTRGQQVTLSCSPISGHRSVSWYQQTPGQGLQFLFEYFSETQRNKGNFPGRFSGRQFSNSRSEMNVSTLELGDSALYLCASSMGQGDQPQHFGDGTRLSIL.

This clonotype was observed at least ten times. The chain carries TRBV20-1 and TRBJ1-2; unclear D gene. The germline gives CDR1 DFQATT, CDR2 SNEGSKA (reference sequence). Trimming took off 3 bases at V and 4 bases at J, with 6 bases between the two ends. This CDR3 has 11 amino acids. CDR3 coding DNA: TGCAGTGCTAGTAAGGGCTATGGCTACACCTTC. Translated, it gives CSASKGYGYTF.

The chain recombines TRBV20-1 with TRBJ1-2; TRBD1 is a possible D gene (5 bases). CDR1 is DFQATT and CDR2 is SNEGSKA in the germline V gene (reference sequence). Trimming took off 5 bases at V and 7 bases at J, with 8 bases between the two ends. The CDR3 totals 10 residues. CDR3 region: CSAGGRGYTF. Here the CDR3 DNA reads TGCAGTGCTGGGGGACGTGGCTACACCTTC.

The chain couples TRBV20-1 to TRBJ2-7; 9 bases are shared with TRBD2. Germline CDR1 reads DFQATT; CDR2 reads SNEGSKA (reference sequence). Losses at the gene ends were 4 bases for V and 5 bases for J; bases not matched to a gene: 3. The CDR3 consists of 12 residues. The CDR3 here is CSATGTSNEQYF. The CDR3 region has the DNA TGCAGTGCTACCGGGACTAGCAACGAGCAGTACTTC.

This clonotype was found a few times. The chain is built from TRBV25-1 and TRBJ2-6, with 7 bases that match TRBD2. V was clipped by 1 base and J by 1 base; unmatched bases: 4. CDR1 MGHDK and CDR2 SYGVNS come from the germline V gene. The CDR3 spans 17 residues. CDR3: CASSEWSGGSGANVLTF. In nucleotides, the CDR3 is TGTGCCAGCAGTGAATGGTCCGGGGGGTCTGGGGCCAACGTCCTGACTTTC.

The J gene is TRBJ2-1, the V gene TRBV20-1, with a tentative D call TRBD1 (5 bases). V lost 3 bases and J lost 7, with 19 bases in between. The CDR3 is 15 residues long. CDR1 is DFQATT, CDR2 SNEGSKA, per germline (reference sequence). In DNA form, the CDR3 reads TGCAGTGCTAGGGGGCAGTTCCCCCTCACAAATGAGCAGTTCTTC. It encodes CSARGQFPLTNEQFF.

The rearrangement joins TRBV20-1 to TRBJ2-3; a possible D gene is TRBD1 (5 bases). This CDR3 is built from 14 residues. Looked up from germline, CDR1 is DFQATT and CDR2 is SNEGSKA (reference sequence). The V and J ends lost 3 bases and 1 base respectively, with 11 bases between them. The CDR3 region is CSASQGAGTDTQYF. For the CDR3, the DNA is TGCAGTGCTAGCCAAGGGGCGGGCACAGATACGCAGTATTTT.

This clonotype was detected a few times. The chain carries TRBV12-3 or TRBV12-4 and TRBJ2-1; the match to TRBD2 covers 7 bases. The CDR3 is 14 amino acids. J gave up 5 bases and V 8 bases, and 9 bases lay outside the gene matches. The CDR3 DNA reads TGTGCCAGCCGTCGCAGCGGGGTAAACAATGAGCAGTTCTTC. Translating it yields CASRRSGVNNEQFF.

This clonotype came up many times. The rearrangement links TRBV12-3 or TRBV12-4 to TRBJ2-1; TRBD1 matches 9 bases. J lost 5 bases, V lost 8 bases, and 7 bases had no gene match. CDR3 length: 14 amino acids. The CDR3 nucleotides read TGTGCCAGCGGAGCGGACAGGGGACACAATGAGCAGTTCTTC. This codes for CASGADRGHNEQFF.

This clonotype was picked up a small number of times. This chain connects TRBV12-3 or TRBV12-4 to TRBJ2-1; TRBD2 matches 7 bases. This CDR3 comprises 13 residues. J gave up 6 bases and V 4 bases, and 3 bases lay outside the gene matches. CDR3 loop: CASSSSGVNEQFF. The CDR3 DNA is TGTGCCAGCAGTTCGAGCGGGGTCAATGAGCAGTTCTTC.

This clonotype was seen more than once but under ten times. This chain connects TRBV13 to TRBJ2-3; no definite D call. This CDR3 has 13 residues. The germline CDR1 and CDR2 sequences are PRHDT and FYEKMQ (reference sequence). V was trimmed by 4 bases and J by 7 bases, leaving 12 bases between them. CDR3 sequence (DNA): TGTGCCAGCAGCTACGGGCTTCTCAATACGCAGTATTTT. Translated: CASSYGLLNTQYF.

CDR3 sequence (DNA): TGTGCCAGCAGTCCCTCACTAACGCGAAAAAAAAATGAGCAGTTCTTC. The encoded protein is CASSPSLTRKKNEQFF. The chain couples TRBV6-5 to TRBJ2-1; D not certain. V was trimmed by 5 bases and J by 7 bases, leaving 21 bases between them. The germline CDR1 and CDR2 sequences are MNHEY and SVGAGI. CDR3 size: 16 residues.

This clonotype was found a few times. This chain uses TRBV13 with TRBJ1-2; tentative D call: TRBD1 (5 bases). Germline V gene sequence: CDR1 PRHDT, CDR2 FYEKMQ (reference sequence). The CDR3 has 15 amino acids. V gave up 3 bases and J gave up 4 bases, with 15 bases separating them. The CDR3: CASSFRRDPLYGYTF. The CDR3 DNA is TGTGCCAGCAGCTTTCGCCGGGACCCTCTCTATGGCTACACCTTC.

The chain employs TRBV6-2 or TRBV6-3 and TRBJ2-7, with D maybe TRBD1 (6 bases). Looked up from germline, CDR1 is MNHEY and CDR2 is SVGEGT. CDR3 length: 12 amino acids. The V end lost 3 bases, the J end lost 10 bases, and 13 bases lay between the germline ends. CDR3 in amino acids: CASSYFDRRQYF. The CDR3 bases are TGTGCCAGCAGTTATTTCGACAGGCGACAGTACTTC.

The chain recombines TRBV6-1 with TRBJ2-1, with 7 bases identical to TRBD2. The CDR3 has 16 amino acids. Unmatched junction bases numbered 13, after V lost 6 bases and J lost 5 bases. From germline, CDR1 is MNHNS and CDR2 SASEGT. DNA of the CDR3: TGTGCCAGCAGCATAGCTAGCGGACGGACCAACAATGAGCAGTTCTTC. Protein: CASSIASGRTNNEQFF.

This chain uses TRBV5-6 with TRBJ2-1, with D perhaps matching TRBD1 or TRBD2 (5 bases each). The V and J ends lost 4 bases and 2 bases respectively, with 19 bases between them. CDR3 length: 17 residues. Germline CDR1 SGHDT, CDR2 YYEEEE. CDR3 nucleotide sequence: TGTGCCAGCAGCCCCGCCCCCGGGACCCCGACCTACAATGAGCAGTTCTTC. Its translation is CASSPAPGTPTYNEQFF.

The rearrangement joins TRBV7-9 to TRBJ2-7; D is possibly TRBD1 (5 bases). Looked up from germline, CDR1 is SEHNR and CDR2 is FQNEAQ (reference sequence). The germline V and J ends were trimmed by 0 bases and 1 base, with 10 bases remaining between them. The CDR3 length is 15 residues. The DNA of the CDR3 is TGTGCCAGCAGCTTAGCAGGGGCACAGTCCTACGAGCAGTACTTC. It specifies CASSLAGAQSYEQYF.

This clonotype was seen only a few times. This sequence joins TRBV12-3 or TRBV12-4 and TRBJ2-3; D gene uncertain. V was shortened by 3 bases and J by 0 bases, with 13 bases between the two germline ends. CDR3 length equals 16 residues. For the CDR3, the DNA is TGTGCCAGCAGTTTTGAGCCCCTATCTAGCACAGATACGCAGTATTTT. Residues: CASSFEPLSSTDTQYF.

The V and J genes are TRBV5-1 and TRBJ2-2; 7 nucleotides align to TRBD1. CDR1 and CDR2 (germline): SGHRS, YFSETQ. The V gene end was trimmed by 0 bases and the J gene end by 1 base; junction bases not matched to a gene: 3. The CDR3 runs 16 residues. The DNA of the CDR3 is TGCGCCAGCAGCTTGGAGAGACAGGGGAACACCGGGGAGCTGTTTTTT. This encodes CASSLERQGNTGELFF.

This clonotype is a singleton in its sample. The chain couples TRBV6-6 to TRBJ2-1, with 8 bases fitting TRBD1. Germline V gives CDR1 MNHNY, CDR2 SVGAGI (reference sequence). This CDR3 region has 13 residues. The V gene end was trimmed by 6 bases and the J gene end by 12 bases; junction bases not matched to a gene: 10. CDR3 coding DNA: TGTGCCAGCAGCCCTGGACAGGGTATGGCGCAGTTCTTC. It specifies CASSPGQGMAQFF.

This chain joins TRBV5-1 and TRBJ2-7; 9 bases fit TRBD2. The CDR3 is made up of 15 amino acids. CDR1 and CDR2 (germline): SGHRS, YFSETQ. The V and J ends lost 2 bases and 1 base, in that order; junction bases with no gene match: 4. CDR3 sequence (DNA): TGCGCCAGCAGCTTCCTAGCGGGACCTTCCTACGAGCAGTACTTC. Translating it yields CASSFLAGPSYEQYF.

This clonotype was counted between two and nine times. The chain joins TRBV5-1 to TRBJ2-1; 10 bases line up with TRBD2. From germline, CDR1 is SGHRS and CDR2 YFSETQ. This CDR3 contains 19 residues. The V and J ends lost 2 bases and 6 bases, in that order; junction bases with no gene match: 17. This chain's CDR3 is CASSFVPGVAGGSSNEQFF. Written as DNA, the CDR3 is TGCGCCAGCAGCTTCGTGCCGGGGGTAGCGGGAGGTTCGAGCAATGAGCAGTTCTTC.

This clonotype was counted between two and nine times. J is TRBJ2-1 and V is TRBV11-2, with 10 bases matching TRBD2. This CDR3 contains 16 residues. Germline CDR1 and CDR2: SGHAT and FQNNGV. V lost 2 bases, J lost 7 bases, and 8 bases stayed unmatched. The CDR3 here is CASSLRALAGPNEQFF. CDR3 DNA sequence: TGTGCCAGCAGCTTAAGGGCACTAGCGGGGCCGAATGAGCAGTTCTTC.

The V gene is TRBV20-1, the J gene TRBJ1-6, with D tentatively TRBD1 (5 bases). The V and J ends lost 6 bases and 3 bases respectively, with 12 bases between them. The germline V gene encodes CDR1 DFQATT and CDR2 SNEGSKA (reference sequence). The CDR3 runs to 14 residues. As DNA, the CDR3 is TGCAGTGCCAGCGGTCAGGGCTATAATTCACCCCTCCACTTT. Translating gives CSASGQGYNSPLHF.